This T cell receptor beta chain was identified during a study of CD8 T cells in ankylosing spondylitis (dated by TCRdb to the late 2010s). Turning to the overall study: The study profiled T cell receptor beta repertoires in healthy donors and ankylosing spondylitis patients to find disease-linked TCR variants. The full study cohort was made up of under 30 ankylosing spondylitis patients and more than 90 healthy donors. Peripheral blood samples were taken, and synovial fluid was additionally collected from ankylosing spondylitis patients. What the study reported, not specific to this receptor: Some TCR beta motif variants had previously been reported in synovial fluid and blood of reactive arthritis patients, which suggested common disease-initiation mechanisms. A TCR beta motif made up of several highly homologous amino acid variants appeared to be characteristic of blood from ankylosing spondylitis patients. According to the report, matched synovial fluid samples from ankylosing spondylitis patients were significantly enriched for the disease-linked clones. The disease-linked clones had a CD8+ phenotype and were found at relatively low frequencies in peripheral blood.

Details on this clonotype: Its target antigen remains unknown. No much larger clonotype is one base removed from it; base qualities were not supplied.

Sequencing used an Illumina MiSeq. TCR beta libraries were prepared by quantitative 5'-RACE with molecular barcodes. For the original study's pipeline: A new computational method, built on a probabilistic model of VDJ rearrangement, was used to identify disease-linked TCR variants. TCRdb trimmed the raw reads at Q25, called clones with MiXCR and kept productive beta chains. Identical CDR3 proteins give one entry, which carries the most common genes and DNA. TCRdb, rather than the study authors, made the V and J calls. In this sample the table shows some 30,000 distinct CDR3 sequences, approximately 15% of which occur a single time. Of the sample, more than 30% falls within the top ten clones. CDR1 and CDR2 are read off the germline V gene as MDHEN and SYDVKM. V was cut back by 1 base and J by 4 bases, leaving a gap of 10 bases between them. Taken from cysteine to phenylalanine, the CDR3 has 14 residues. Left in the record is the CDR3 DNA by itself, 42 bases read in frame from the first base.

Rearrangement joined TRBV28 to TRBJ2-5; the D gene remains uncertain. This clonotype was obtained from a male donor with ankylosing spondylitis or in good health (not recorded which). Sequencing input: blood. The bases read TGTGCCAGCAGTTTATCACTTCCTTCAGAGACCCAGTACTTC. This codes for CASSLSLPSETQYF. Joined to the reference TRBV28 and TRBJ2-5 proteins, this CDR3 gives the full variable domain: DVKVTQSSRYLVKRTGEKVFLECVQDMDHENMFWYRQDPGLGLRLIYFSYDVKMKEKGDIPEGYSVSREKKERFSLILESASTNQTSMYLCASSLSLPSETQYFGPGTRLLVL.